This entry is about one T cell receptor beta chain. This specimen comes from a study of T-cell memory formation after mild COVID-19. The CDR3 runs to 16 residues. In germline, CDR1 is GTSNPN, CDR2 SVGIG (reference sequence). Trimming shortened V by 3 bases and J by 4 bases, and 19 bases separated the two germline ends. TCRdb independently ran MiXCR on the 5' RACE reads; one entry per CDR3 protein. The profile shows about 560,000 distinct CDR3 sequences, 20% to 25% of them singletons. The chain has TRBV30 and TRBJ1-5; D might be TRBD1 (5 bases). Sequenced input: PBMCs or a T cell subset sorted from them (not recorded which). This clonotype was obtained from an adult woman who had mild COVID-19 (a few samples of this study predate the infection). Cell type and time point are not known. The CDR3 protein is CAWSPAAGGYNQPQHF. The CDR3 DNA reads TGTGCCTGGAGCCCGGCGGCGGGGGGGTATAATCAGCCCCAGCATTTT.